A single sample gave rise to the 30 T cell receptor beta chains below, sequenced in a study of OX40 agonist ivuxolimab in advanced cancers. Profiled with immunoSEQ multiplex PCR; TCRdb holds only in-frame clones, not every one. The table records about 100,000 clones, 89% of them present only once. Sample: CD4+ or CD8+ T cells sorted from blood, taken in a trial of the OX40 agonist ivuxolimab. All receptors come from an adult with an advanced solid tumor such as melanoma, head and neck, liver or kidney cancer.

The V call is TRBV5-4, the J call TRBJ2-7; D gene ambiguous. Trimming removed 4 bases from V and 6 bases from J, with 14 bases in between. The germline V gene encodes CDR1 SGHNT and CDR2 YYREEE (reference sequence). The CDR3 spans 13 residues. The CDR3 here is CASSLGLTSEQYF. The CDR3 region has the DNA TGTGCCAGCAGCCTCGGGTTAACCTCCGAGCAGTACTTC.

The J gene is TRBJ2-3, the V gene TRBV5-6; D gene uncertain. Trimming took off 0 bases at V and 5 bases at J, with 1 base between the two ends. Germline assignment: CDR1 SGHDT and CDR2 YYEEEE. This CDR3 has 11 amino acids. The CDR3 reads CASSLGDTQYF. CDR3 nucleotides: TGTGCCAGCAGCTTGGGAGATACGCAGTATTTT.

The rearrangement links TRBV6-5 to TRBJ2-1, with D perhaps TRBD2 (6 bases). The CDR3 loop spans 16 amino acids. Germline assignment: CDR1 MNHEY and CDR2 SVGAGI. Trimming took 0 bases from V and 8 from J, leaving 17 bases between them. CDR3 nucleotides: TGTGCCAGCAGTTACTCTGGGGGGAGAGGGTTGGATGAGCAGTTCTTC. Translation: CASSYSGGRGLDEQFF.

The genes are TRBV5-6 and TRBJ2-5; no clear D. V lost 0 bases and J 0 bases, leaving 15 bases between the germline ends. Germline V gene lookup returns CDR1 SGHDT and CDR2 YYEEEE. The CDR3 consists of 17 residues. The CDR3 protein is CASSLVSRPSYQETQYF. Written as DNA, the CDR3 is TGTGCCAGCAGCTTGGTGTCTAGACCCTCGTACCAAGAGACCCAGTACTTC.

Here the CDR3 DNA reads TGTGCCAGTACCCCCCTTTTGGCAGGGTGGGATCAGCCCCAGCATTTT. Translating gives CASTPLLAGWDQPQHF. The chain links TRBV19 to TRBJ1-5; TRBD1 is a possible D gene (5 bases). The CDR3 covers 16 residues. Germline V lookup: CDR1 LNHDA, CDR2 SQIVND (reference sequence). Trimming left V 7 bases short and J 5 bases short, with 21 bases between.

The genes are TRBV6-5 and TRBJ2-4; a weak D match, TRBD2 (5 bases). This CDR3 spans 12 amino acids. V was shortened by 8 bases and J by 0 bases, with 5 bases between the two germline ends. The germline CDR1 and CDR2 sequences are MNHEY and SVGAGI. CDR3 nucleotide sequence: TGTGCCAGCCGGGGAGCCAAAAACATTCAGTACTTC. It translates to CASRGAKNIQYF.

V and J are TRBV19 and TRBJ1-5; the match to TRBD1 covers 10 bases. Germline-derived CDR1 and CDR2 are LNHDA and SQIVND (reference sequence). The CDR3 has 15 residues. Trimming removed 5 bases from V and 3 bases from J; junction bases left unmatched: 4. The chain's CDR3 is CASSPGQGINQPQHF. The CDR3 DNA follows: TGTGCCAGTAGTCCGGGACAGGGGATCAATCAGCCCCAGCATTTT.

The J gene is TRBJ1-5, the V gene TRBV5-1, with 7 bases identical to TRBD1. Germline CDR1 and CDR2: SGHRS and YFSETQ. This CDR3 has 15 residues. Trimming cost V 2 bases and J 5 bases; bases outside gene matches: 7. CDR3 loop: CASSLTGTEDQPQHF. CDR3 in DNA: TGCGCCAGCAGCTTAACCGGGACAGAGGATCAGCCCCAGCATTTT.

The V gene is TRBV6-5, the J gene TRBJ1-1, with D maybe TRBD1 (6 bases). Germline V CDR1 and CDR2: MNHEY, SVGAGI. This CDR3 is 12 amino acids long. The V gene lost 6 bases and the J gene lost 12 bases, with 17 bases spanning the gap. CDR3 sequence: CASRQISGTTFF. The CDR3 DNA sequence: TGTGCCAGCAGACAAATTTCGGGGACAACTTTCTTT.

The chain combines TRBV9 with TRBJ1-2; D may be TRBD1 (5 bases). This CDR3 comprises 11 residues. Germline V gene data show CDR1 as SGDLS and CDR2 as YYNGEE. Trimming cost V 3 bases and J 8 bases, with 8 bases left between them. The CDR3 is CASSGGKGYTF. The DNA for the CDR3 is TGTGCCAGCAGCGGGGGGAAAGGCTACACCTTC.

The chain employs TRBV30 and TRBJ1-5; 7 bases align to TRBD1. The germline CDR1 and CDR2 sequences are GTSNPN and SVGIG (reference sequence). V was clipped by 3 bases and J by 3 bases; unmatched bases: 2. This CDR3 region has 13 residues. The CDR3 bases are TGTGCCTGGAGGACAGGGCTCAATCAGCCCCAGCATTTT. Translating gives CAWRTGLNQPQHF.

This chain uses TRBV23-1 with TRBJ2-7, with D maybe TRBD2 (6 bases). TRBV23-1 is recorded as an ORF, its role being uncertain. The CDR3 has 16 amino acids. V was clipped by 2 bases and J by 3 bases, with 17 bases between them. The CDR3 DNA is TGCGCCAGCAGTCAAAGGGGTGGAGGGGATCACTACGAGCAGTACTTC. The encoded protein is CASSQRGGGDHYEQYF.

The J gene is TRBJ2-1, the V gene TRBV5-6; 10 bases fit TRBD1. Germline trimming cut 4 bases from V and 7 bases from J; bases unmatched to any gene: 8. Germline assignment: CDR1 SGHDT and CDR2 YYEEEE. The CDR3 runs to 15 residues. CDR3 in amino acids: CASSVTGTGVNEQFF. The CDR3 coding sequence is TGTGCCAGCAGCGTTACCGGGACAGGGGTTAATGAGCAGTTCTTC.

This clone was observed a single time. This chain connects TRBV5-1 to TRBJ2-5; D may be TRBD1 or TRBD2 (6 bases each). V lost 10 bases and J lost 4, with 17 bases in between. This CDR3 spans 13 amino acids. Germline V CDR1 and CDR2: SGHRS, YFSETQ. The CDR3 coding sequence is TGCGCCTCCGCGGGACAAGGTCGAGAGACCCAGTACTTC. Translation: CASAGQGRETQYF.

The chain couples TRBV27 to TRBJ1-1; no firm D call. Germline V gives CDR1 MNHEY, CDR2 SMNVEV (reference sequence). The CDR3 length is 14 residues. The V end was cut by 6 bases, the J end by 0 bases, with 11 bases between. CDR3 nucleotide sequence: TGTGCCAGCAGCACTTACCGGGTGAACACTGAAGCTTTCTTT. Protein: CASSTYRVNTEAFF.

V is TRBV7-2 and J is TRBJ2-7; the D gene could be TRBD1 or TRBD2 (5 bases each). The CDR3 covers 15 residues. Germline CDR1 is SGHTA and CDR2 is FQGNSA. V lost 1 base and J 7 bases, leaving 17 bases between the germline ends. CDR3 nucleotides: TGTGCCAGCAGCTTAGTGGGGGACCCACTGCGGGAGCAGTACTTC. It specifies CASSLVGDPLREQYF.

The V gene is TRBV27, the J gene TRBJ2-1; D gene ambiguous. V lost 4 bases to trimming and J lost 0 bases, with 10 bases between them. The germline V gene encodes CDR1 MNHEY and CDR2 SMNVEV (reference sequence). The CDR3 has 15 residues. The chain's CDR3 is CASSYLSLSYNEQFF. Here the CDR3 DNA reads TGTGCCAGCAGTTACCTGAGCCTCTCCTACAATGAGCAGTTCTTC.

The genes are TRBV14 and TRBJ1-3; 8 positions agree with TRBD1. The CDR3 extends over 15 amino acids. V was clipped by 2 bases and J by 4 bases; unmatched bases: 4. Germline V gene sequence: CDR1 SGHDN, CDR2 FVKESK. The CDR3, as DNA: TGTGCCAGCAGCCAACGACAGGGGCGAGGAAACACCATATATTTT. This encodes CASSQRQGRGNTIYF.

The chain carries TRBV10-3 and TRBJ2-6, with D unclear. In germline, CDR1 is ENHRY, CDR2 SYGVKD. CDR3 length equals 13 residues. V lost 7 bases, J lost 2 bases, and 6 bases lay in between. CDR3 residues: CAITGTGANVLTF. Written as DNA, the CDR3 is TGTGCCATCACCGGAACTGGGGCCAACGTCCTGACTTTC.

J is TRBJ1-6 and V is TRBV27; 7 bases map to TRBD1. This CDR3 region has 16 residues. The ends lost 3 bases at V and 5 bases at J; junction bases unmatched: 7. Germline V lookup: CDR1 MNHEY, CDR2 SMNVEV (reference sequence). The DNA of the CDR3 is TGTGCCAGCAGTTTCGGAGGGACAGCCCATAATTCACCCCTCCACTTT. Translation gives CASSFGGTAHNSPLHF.

The chain joins TRBV19 to TRBJ1-1; D gene uncertain. Germline V gives CDR1 LNHDA, CDR2 SQIVND (reference sequence). Trimming took 7 bases from V and 8 from J, leaving 17 bases between them. The CDR3 runs 13 residues. CDR3 nucleotides: TGTGCCAGTATGGAGCTGACAAGACCCGAAGCTTTCTTT. It yields the protein CASMELTRPEAFF.

The J gene is TRBJ1-1, the V gene TRBV5-1; the match to TRBD1 covers 7 bases. The CDR3 runs 14 residues. V lost 5 bases to trimming and J lost 1 base; unmatched junction nucleotides: 5. Germline-derived CDR1 and CDR2 are SGHRS and YFSETQ. The CDR3 DNA reads TGCGCCAGCAGAGAACAGGGGAGGAACACTGAAGCTTTCTTT. Its protein is CASREQGRNTEAFF.

The chain uses TRBV28 and TRBJ1-1; TRBD1 matches 7 bases. In germline, CDR1 is MDHEN, CDR2 SYDVKM. J gave up 4 bases and V 6 bases, and 5 bases lay outside the gene matches. This CDR3 is 13 amino acids long. CDR3 in amino acids: CASRPSGGTEAFF. The CDR3 region has the DNA TGTGCCAGCAGGCCGTCAGGGGGCACTGAAGCTTTCTTT.

The V call is TRBV28, the J call TRBJ1-2, with unresolved D. Germline V gives CDR1 MDHEN, CDR2 SYDVKM. The CDR3 is made up of 14 amino acids. V was clipped by 10 bases and J by 5 bases, with 20 bases between them. In DNA form, the CDR3 reads TGTGCCACCCTAAATGGTGGTGTGTGGTATGGCTACACCTTC. This translates into CATLNGGVWYGYTF.

CDR3 bases: TGCGCCAGCAGAAAAGTACATAACCTAGCGGGATACAATGAGCAGTTCTTC. Protein: CASRKVHNLAGYNEQFF. The chain couples TRBV5-1 to TRBJ2-1, with 9 bases matching TRBD2. This CDR3 contains 17 residues. Germline lookup yields CDR1 SGHRS and CDR2 YFSETQ. The ends lost 5 bases at V and 4 bases at J; junction bases unmatched: 13.

The V call is TRBV5-6, the J call TRBJ1-1, with unresolved D. Germline V lookup: CDR1 SGHDT, CDR2 YYEEEE. This CDR3 is 12 amino acids long. V shed 1 base and J shed 1 base, with 2 bases lying between them. The CDR3 region is CASSLRNTEAFF. The CDR3 nucleotides are TGTGCCAGCAGCTTGAGGAACACTGAAGCTTTCTTT. The full variable domain, rest sourced from reference TRBV5-6 and TRBJ1-1, is DAGVTQSPTHLIKTRGQQVTLRCSPKSGHDTVSWYQQALGQGPQFIFQYYEEEERQRGNFPDRFSGHQFPNYSSELNVNALLLGDSALYLCASSLRNTEAFFGQGTRLTVV.

The chain is built from TRBV5-1 and TRBJ1-1; D perhaps matches TRBD1 (6 bases). The germline V gene has CDR1 SGHRS and CDR2 YFSETQ. The CDR3 is 17 residues long. Between the trimmed V and J ends, which lost 3 bases and 6 bases, there was a span of 24 bases. The DNA of the CDR3 is TGCGCCAGCAGCTGGGGAGACAGGATTGGGGGTTCGGCTGAAGCTTTCTTT. Protein: CASSWGDRIGGSAEAFF. The variable domain in full, completed from reference TRBV5-1 and TRBJ1-1, reads KAGVTQTPRYLIKTRGQQVTLSCSPISGHRSVSWYQQTPGQGLQFLFEYFSETQRNKGNFPGRFSGRQFSNSRSEMNVSTLELGDSALYLCASSWGDRIGGSAEAFFGQGTRLTVV.

This chain uses TRBV2 with TRBJ1-1; D is possibly TRBD1 (6 bases). V gave up 6 bases and J gave up 7 bases, with 15 bases separating them. CDR3 length: 13 amino acids. CDR1 and CDR2 (germline): SNHLY, FYNNEI. As DNA, the CDR3 is TGTGCCAGCAGGCCCTGGGGGGGGCTTGAAGCTTTCTTT. Translation: CASRPWGGLEAFF.

The rearrangement joins TRBV5-4 to TRBJ2-1, with D perhaps matching TRBD1 (6 bases). Trimming shortened V by 4 bases and J by 4 bases, and 12 bases separated the two germline ends. The CDR3 loop spans 14 amino acids. Germline-derived CDR1 and CDR2 are SGHNT and YYREEE (reference sequence). The CDR3 nucleotides read TGTGCCAGCAGCCACCCGGACAGATACAATGAGCAGTTCTTC. Encoded protein: CASSHPDRYNEQFF.

The J gene is TRBJ2-7, the V gene TRBV5-4; D remains ambiguous. The CDR3 covers 13 residues. The germline CDR1 and CDR2 sequences are SGHNT and YYREEE (reference sequence). Trimming cost V 0 bases and J 4 bases, with 8 bases left between them. CDR3 coding DNA: TGTGCCAGCAGCTTGGAATGGTCATACGAGCAGTACTTC. This sequence encodes CASSLEWSYEQYF.